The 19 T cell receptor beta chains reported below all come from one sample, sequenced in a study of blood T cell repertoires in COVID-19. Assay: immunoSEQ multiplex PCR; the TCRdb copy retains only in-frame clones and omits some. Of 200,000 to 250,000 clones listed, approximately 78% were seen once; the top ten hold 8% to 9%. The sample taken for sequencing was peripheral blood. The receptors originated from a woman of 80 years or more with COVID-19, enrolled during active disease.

The CDR3 DNA is TGCAGCGGTGGGACAGGGGACGCCTACGAGCAGTACTTC. It is translated as CSGGTGDAYEQYF. V gene TRBV29-1 combines with J gene TRBJ2-7; 10 nucleotides agree with TRBD1. V shed 7 bases and J 2 bases; nucleotides not matched to a gene: 5. CDR3 length: 13 residues. Germline V CDR1 and CDR2: SQVTM, ANQGSEA.

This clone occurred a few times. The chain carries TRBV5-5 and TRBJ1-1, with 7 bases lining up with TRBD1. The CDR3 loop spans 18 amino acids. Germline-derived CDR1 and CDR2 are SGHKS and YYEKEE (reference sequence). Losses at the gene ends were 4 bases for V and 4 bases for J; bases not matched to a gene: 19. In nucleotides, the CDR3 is TGTGCCAGCAGCCCTTCGACAGGGAGGAGTAAATTAGCCACTGAAGCTTTCTTT. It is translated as CASSPSTGRSKLATEAFF.

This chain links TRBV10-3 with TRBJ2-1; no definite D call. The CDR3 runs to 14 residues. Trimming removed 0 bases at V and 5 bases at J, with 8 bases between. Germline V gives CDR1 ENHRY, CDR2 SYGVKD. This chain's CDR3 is CAISESAGNNEQFF. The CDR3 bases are TGTGCCATCAGTGAGTCGGCAGGAAACAATGAGCAGTTCTTC.

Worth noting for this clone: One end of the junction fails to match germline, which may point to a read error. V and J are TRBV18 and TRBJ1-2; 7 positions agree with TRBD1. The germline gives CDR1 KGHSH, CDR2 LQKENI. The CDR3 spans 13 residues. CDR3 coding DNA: TGTGCCAGCTCCCCACGACAGGGCGATGGCTACACCTTC. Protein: CASSPRQGDGYTF.

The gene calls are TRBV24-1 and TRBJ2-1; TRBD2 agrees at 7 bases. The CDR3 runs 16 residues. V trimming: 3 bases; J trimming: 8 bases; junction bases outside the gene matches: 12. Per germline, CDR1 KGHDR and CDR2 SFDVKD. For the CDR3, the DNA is TGTGCCACCAGTGATCCCGGAGTAGCGGGTCTCTATGAGCAGTTCTTC. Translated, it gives CATSDPGVAGLYEQFF.

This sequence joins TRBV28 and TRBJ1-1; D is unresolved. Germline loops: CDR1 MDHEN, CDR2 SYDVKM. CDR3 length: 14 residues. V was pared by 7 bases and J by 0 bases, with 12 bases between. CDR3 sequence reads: CASTSPGLNTEAFF. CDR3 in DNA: TGTGCCAGCACCTCTCCAGGTCTGAACACTGAAGCTTTCTTT.

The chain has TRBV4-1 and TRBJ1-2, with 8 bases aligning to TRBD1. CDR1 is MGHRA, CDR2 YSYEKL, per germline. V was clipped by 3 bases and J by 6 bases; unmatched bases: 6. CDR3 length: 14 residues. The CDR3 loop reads CASSHADREDGYTF. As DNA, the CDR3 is TGCGCCAGCAGCCATGCGGACAGGGAGGATGGCTACACCTTC.

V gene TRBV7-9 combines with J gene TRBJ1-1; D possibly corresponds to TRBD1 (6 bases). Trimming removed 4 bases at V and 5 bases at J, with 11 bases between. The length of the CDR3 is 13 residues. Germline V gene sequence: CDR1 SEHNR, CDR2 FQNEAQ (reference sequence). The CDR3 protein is CASSSRGNTEAFF. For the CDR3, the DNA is TGTGCCAGCAGCTCCAGGGGTAATACTGAAGCTTTCTTT.

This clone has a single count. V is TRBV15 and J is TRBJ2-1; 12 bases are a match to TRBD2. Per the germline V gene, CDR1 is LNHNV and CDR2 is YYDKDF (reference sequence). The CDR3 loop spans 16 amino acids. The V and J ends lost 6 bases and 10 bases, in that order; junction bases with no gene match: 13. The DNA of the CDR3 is TGTGCCACCAGGACTAGCGGGGGACCTCGGCAATTGGAGCAGTTCTTC. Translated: CATRTSGGPRQLEQFF.

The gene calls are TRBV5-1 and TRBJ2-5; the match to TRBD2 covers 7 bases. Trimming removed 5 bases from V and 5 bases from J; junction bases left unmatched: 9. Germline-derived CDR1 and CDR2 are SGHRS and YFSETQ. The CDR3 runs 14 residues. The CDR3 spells CASSTGEGLETQYF. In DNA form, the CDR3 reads TGCGCCAGCAGTACGGGGGAGGGCCTCGAGACCCAGTACTTC.

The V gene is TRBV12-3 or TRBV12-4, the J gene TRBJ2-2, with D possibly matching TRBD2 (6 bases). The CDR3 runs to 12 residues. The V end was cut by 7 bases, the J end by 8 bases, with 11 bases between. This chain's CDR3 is CASNRLEGELFF. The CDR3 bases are TGTGCCAGCAACCGACTAGAAGGGGAGCTGTTTTTT.

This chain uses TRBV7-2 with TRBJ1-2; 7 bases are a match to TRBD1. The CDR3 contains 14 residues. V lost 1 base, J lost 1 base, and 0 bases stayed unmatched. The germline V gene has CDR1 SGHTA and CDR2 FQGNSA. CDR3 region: CASSLGQGNYGYTF. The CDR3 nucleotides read TGTGCCAGCAGCTTAGGACAGGGTAACTATGGCTACACCTTC. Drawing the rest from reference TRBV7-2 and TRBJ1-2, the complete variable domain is GAGVSQSPSNKVTEKGKDVELRCDPISGHTALYWYRQSLGQGLEFLIYFQGNSAPDKSGLPSDRFSAERTGGSVSTLTIQRTQQEDSAVYLCASSLGQGNYGYTFGSGTRLTVV.

The CDR3 region is CASSSRDRGIQGYEQYF. CDR3 in DNA: TGTGCCAGCAGCTCACGGGACAGGGGAATACAAGGCTACGAGCAGTACTTC. V gene TRBV7-2 combines with J gene TRBJ2-7, with 10 bases identical to TRBD1. Germline CDR1 and CDR2: SGHTA and FQGNSA. The trim removed 4 bases at V and 3 bases at J, leaving 12 bases unmatched. The CDR3 is 17 residues long.

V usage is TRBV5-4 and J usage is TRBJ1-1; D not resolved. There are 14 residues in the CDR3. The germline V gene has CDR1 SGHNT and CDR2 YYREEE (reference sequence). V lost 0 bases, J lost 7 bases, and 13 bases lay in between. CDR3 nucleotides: TGTGCCAGCAGCTTGGCCAACCTAGTTGGTGAAGCTTTCTTT. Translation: CASSLANLVGEAFF.

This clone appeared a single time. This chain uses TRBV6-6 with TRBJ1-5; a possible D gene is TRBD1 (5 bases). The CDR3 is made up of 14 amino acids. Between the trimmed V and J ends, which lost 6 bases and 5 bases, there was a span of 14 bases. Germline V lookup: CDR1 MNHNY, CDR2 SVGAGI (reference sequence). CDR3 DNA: TGTGCCAGCAGACACCAACAGGTTTATCAGCCCCAGCATTTT. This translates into CASRHQQVYQPQHF.

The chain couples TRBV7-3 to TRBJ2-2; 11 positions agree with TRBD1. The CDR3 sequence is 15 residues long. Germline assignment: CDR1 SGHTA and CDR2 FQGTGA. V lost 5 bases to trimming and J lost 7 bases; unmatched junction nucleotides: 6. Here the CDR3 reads CASSPRTGGYGELFF. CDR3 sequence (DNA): TGTGCCAGCAGCCCGCGGACAGGGGGCTACGGGGAGCTGTTTTTT.

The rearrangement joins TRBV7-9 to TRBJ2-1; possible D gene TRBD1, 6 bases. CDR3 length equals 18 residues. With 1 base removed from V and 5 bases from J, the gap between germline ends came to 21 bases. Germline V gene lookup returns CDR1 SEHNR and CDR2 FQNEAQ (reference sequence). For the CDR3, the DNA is TGTGCCAGCAGCTTAGGCGCCGGGGTAAGAAGACAGGACAATGAGCAGTTCTTC. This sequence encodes CASSLGAGVRRQDNEQFF.

CDR3 sequence (DNA): TGTGCCAGCAGCTTACAGCCTGGACTTTTCGGGGAGCAGTACTTC. This translates into CASSLQPGLFGEQYF. The V call is TRBV7-3, the J call TRBJ2-7, with a tentative D call TRBD2 (5 bases). Germline V gene data show CDR1 as SGHTA and CDR2 as FQGTGA. The CDR3 is 15 residues long. V dropped 2 bases and J dropped 7 bases, with 18 bases sitting between them.

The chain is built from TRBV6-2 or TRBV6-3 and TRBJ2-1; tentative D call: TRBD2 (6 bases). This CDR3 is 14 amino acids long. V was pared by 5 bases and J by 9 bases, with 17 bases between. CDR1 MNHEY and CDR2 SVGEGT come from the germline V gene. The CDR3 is CASSRLVLYGEQFF. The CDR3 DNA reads TGTGCCAGCAGTCGACTAGTATTGTATGGTGAGCAGTTCTTC.